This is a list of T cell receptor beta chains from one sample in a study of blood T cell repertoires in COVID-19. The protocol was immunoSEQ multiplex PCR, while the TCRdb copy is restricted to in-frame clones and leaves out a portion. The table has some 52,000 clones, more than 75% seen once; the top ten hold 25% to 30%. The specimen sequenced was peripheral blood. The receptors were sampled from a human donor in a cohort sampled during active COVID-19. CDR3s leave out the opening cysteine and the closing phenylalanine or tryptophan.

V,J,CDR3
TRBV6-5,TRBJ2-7,ASSYSGQAAYEQY
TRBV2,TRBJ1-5,ASSPRDVRLNQPQH
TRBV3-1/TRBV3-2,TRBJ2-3,ASSPLTGRRGAGVDTQY
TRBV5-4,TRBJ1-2,ASSLQGSRGYT
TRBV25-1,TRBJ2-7,ASSGGQGMIDYEQY
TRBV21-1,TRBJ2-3,ASSKGAGGTDTQY
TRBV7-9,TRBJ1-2,ASSLEGVSPYGYT
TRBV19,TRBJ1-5,ASSGDRGQGQPQH
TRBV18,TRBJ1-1,ASSPRGTGGLGTEAF
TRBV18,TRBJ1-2,ASSPGTALDYT
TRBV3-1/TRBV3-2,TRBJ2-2,ASTTGTHTGELF
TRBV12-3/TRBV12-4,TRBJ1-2,ASRLMVGGYT
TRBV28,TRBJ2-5,ASRQLETQY
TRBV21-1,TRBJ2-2,ASSKPTGWNTGELF
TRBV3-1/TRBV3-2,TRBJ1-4,ASSPRGVDEKLF
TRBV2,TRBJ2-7,ASSELGIAGYEQY
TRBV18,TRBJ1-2,ASSPGTGGPNYGYT
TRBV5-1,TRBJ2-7,ASSKDTTTYEQY
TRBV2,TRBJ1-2,ASSERDRGHGYT
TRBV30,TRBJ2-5,AWSGASGEKTQY
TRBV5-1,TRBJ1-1,ASSSTGALHLSNTEAF
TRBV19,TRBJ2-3,ASSPLGLSSDTQY
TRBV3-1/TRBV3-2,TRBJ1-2,ASSHIRTGGWYGYT
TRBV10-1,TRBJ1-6,ASSERTEDSPLH
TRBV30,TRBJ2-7,AWNPTGEEQY
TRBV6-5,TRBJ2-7,ASSDTGVSSYEQY
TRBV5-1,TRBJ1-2,ASSLGAKNYGYT
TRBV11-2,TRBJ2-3,ASSLGLANTQY
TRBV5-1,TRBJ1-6,ASSLGEGQSYNSPLH